This T cell receptor (beta chain) was sequenced for a study of shared clonotypes between healthy human individuals. General observations from the study: Rarefaction analysis demonstrated incomplete sorted-subset sequencing notwithstanding large depth.

V dropped 0 bases and J dropped 4 bases, with 9 bases sitting between them. Germline V gene data show CDR1 as MNHNY and CDR2 as SVGAGI (reference sequence). CDR3 length: 14 residues. TCRdb keeps only in-frame clones here, not all; method: immunoSEQ multiplex PCR. The top ten clones hold 0.39% of a sample with about 2.3 million clones, approximately 93% of them seen once. About this clone: The target antigen is unknown.

The sequenced sample was naive CD4+ T cells from PBMCs. Subset noted: CD45RA+ positively selected. The rearrangement uses TRBV6-6 and TRBJ2-5; D is possibly TRBD1 or TRBD2 (6 bases each). The TCR originated in a man aged 18 to 29 in good health. Some clones in this sample may be carry-over from other donors' samples. CDR3 sequence reads: CASSYSRGAETQYF. CDR3 in DNA: TGTGCCAGCAGTTACTCGAGGGGGGCAGAGACCCAGTACTTC.